The rows below give T cell receptor beta chains drawn from one sample of a study of CD8 T cells in Susac syndrome. TCRdb fed the immunoSEQ multiplex PCR reads into MiXCR, producing one record per CDR3 protein. The sample has roughly 67,000 distinct CDR3 sequences; roughly 95% are singletons. Sequenced: CD8+ T cells from PBMCs. The receptors stem from a human donor with multiple sclerosis. Both conserved end residues are part of each CDR3. A D gene is named only where the DNA matches it firmly. Size is stated for part of the rows, as once, few or many counts, or as a class when the clone is expanded.

>NA|NA|TRBV12-3/TRBV12-4|TRBJ2-2
TGTGCCAGCAGTTTAGGACCCCGGGAGCTGTTTTTT
CASSLGPRELFF
>NA|NA|TRBV27|TRBJ2-3
TGTGCCAGCAGTTTCACCCCAGATACGCAGTATTTT
CASSFTPDTQYF
>NA|NA|TRBV20-1|TRBJ2-7
TGCAGTGCTAGACGACCCTTGGGATCCTACGAGCAGTACTTC
CSARRPLGSYEQYF
>NA|NA|TRBV6-6|TRBJ1-4
TGTGCCAGCAGAACCCATGAAAAACTGTTTTTT
CASRTHEKLFF
>NA|NA|TRBV6-1|TRBJ2-7
TGTGCCAGCAGTGACGGGCAGGCCTTGACCTACGAGCAGTACTTC
CASSDGQALTYEQYF
>NA|NA|TRBV28|TRBJ2-7
TGTGCCAGCAGTCCTCAGAGGGGTACCTACGAGCAGTACTTC
CASSPQRGTYEQYF
>NA|NA|TRBV19|TRBJ1-5
TGTGCCAGTAGATCAGGAGGTGACGAGTGGCAGCCCCAGCATTTT
CASRSGGDEWQPQHF
>TRBD1|NA|TRBV29-1|TRBJ2-7
TGCAGCGTTGTGGACAGGAACTCCTACGAGCAGTACTTC
CSVVDRNSYEQYF
>TRBD1|NA|TRBV11-2|TRBJ2-7
TGTGCCAGCAGGGCCGGGACAGGGTCCTACGAGCAGTACTTC
CASRAGTGSYEQYF
>NA|once|TRBV27|TRBJ2-1
TGTGCCAGCAGTAAACCTTGGAAGGACTACAATGAGCAGTTCTTC
CASSKPWKDYNEQFF
>NA|NA|TRBV18|TRBJ2-7
TGTGCCAGCTCACCTGGTTCGGGGCTCGCCTACGAGCAGTACTTC
CASSPGSGLAYEQYF
>NA|NA|TRBV7-9|TRBJ2-7
TGTGCCAGCAGGGACAGATCCTACGAGCAGTACTTC
CASRDRSYEQYF
>NA|NA|TRBV30|TRBJ2-2
TGTGCCTGGAGTTCCTCCCTCATTTACACCGGGGAGCTGTTTTTT
CAWSSSLIYTGELFF
>NA|NA|TRBV19|TRBJ1-1
TGTGCCAGTAGTATAGTAAGGAGGAACACTGAAGCTTTCTTT
CASSIVRRNTEAFF
>NA|NA|TRBV3-1|TRBJ1-2
TGTGCCAGCAGTGAAGGGGATAACTATGGCTACACCTTC
CASSEGDNYGYTF
>TRBD1|NA|TRBV9|TRBJ2-1
TGTGCCAGCAGCTCTCGGACAGGGGATTACAATGAGCAGTTCTTC
CASSSRTGDYNEQFF
>NA|NA|TRBV12-3/TRBV12-4|TRBJ1-1
TGTGCCTCACAGCCTCGGGGTCTCGTGGACACTGAAGCTTTCTTT
CASQPRGLVDTEAFF
>NA|once|TRBV29-1|TRBJ2-4
TGCAGCGTTGAAGGCGGTCTTCGGGGGGCCAAAAACATTCAGTACTTC
CSVEGGLRGAKNIQYF
>TRBD2|NA|TRBV5-1|TRBJ2-1
TGCGCCAGCAGCCTAGCGGGAGAGGGGTCCTACAATGAGCAGTTCTTC
CASSLAGEGSYNEQFF
>TRBD1|once|TRBV9|TRBJ2-1
TGTGCCAGCAGCGTAGGAGGGGGCCCATCCTACAATGAGCAGTTCTTC
CASSVGGGPSYNEQFF
>TRBD2|NA|TRBV20-1|TRBJ2-7
TGCAGTGCTAATGGCGGGAGCTCCTACGAGCAGTACTTC
CSANGGSSYEQYF
>NA|NA|TRBV6-2/TRBV6-3|TRBJ2-6
TGTGCCAGTGAGACCGGGGCCAACGTCCTGACTTTC
CASETGANVLTF
>NA|NA|TRBV29-1|TRBJ1-1
TGCAGCGTTGAGGGCCAGAACACTGAAGCTTTCTTT
CSVEGQNTEAFF
>TRBD2|NA|TRBV7-6|TRBJ2-3
TGTGCCAGCAGCTTAGATTGGGCTAGCGGGAGCCCCACAGATACGCAGTATTTT
CASSLDWASGSPTDTQYF
>TRBD1|NA|TRBV20-1|TRBJ1-2
TGCAGTGCTAGAGATCAGGCAGGGGGCGTCTATGGCTACACCTTC
CSARDQAGGVYGYTF
>NA|NA|TRBV29-1|TRBJ2-7
TGCAGCGTTGATTCAGCTGACTCCTACGAGCAGTACTTC
CSVDSADSYEQYF
>TRBD1|NA|TRBV28|TRBJ2-3
TGTGCCAGCAGTTTCCGTTTTGGCGGACAGGGCACAGATACGCAGTATTTT
CASSFRFGGQGTDTQYF
>NA|NA|TRBV20-1|TRBJ2-7
TGCAGTGGAGGAGCCGGCTCCTACGAGCAGTACTTC
CSGGAGSYEQYF
>NA|NA|TRBV14|TRBJ2-3
TGTGCCAGCAGCCAAGAACGCCTCACAGATACGCAGTATTTT
CASSQERLTDTQYF
>NA|NA|TRBV12-3/TRBV12-4|TRBJ2-1
TGTGCCAGCAGTTCGACCGGGACTTCAAACTACAATGAGCAGTTCTTC
CASSSTGTSNYNEQFF
>NA|NA|TRBV5-6|TRBJ1-5
TGTGCCAGCAGTTTCGGCTCACTCGAAAGAGGCAATCAGCCCCAGCATTTT
CASSFGSLERGNQPQHF
>NA|NA|TRBV7-3|TRBJ1-2
TGTGCCAGCAGCCCTCGTCAGGGAGGAGGAGGCTACACCTTC
CASSPRQGGGGYTF
>TRBD1|NA|TRBV29-1|TRBJ2-1
TGCAGCGTTTATACAGGGGACGATGAGCAGTTCTTC
CSVYTGDDEQFF
>TRBD1|once|TRBV6-5|TRBJ1-6
TGTGCCAGCAGTTCCCCCTTCAGGGGGCTCTATTCACCCCTCCACTTT
CASSSPFRGLYSPLHF
>NA|NA|TRBV11-2|TRBJ1-1
TGTGCCAGCAGCCGAGGGTTCTTT
CASSRGFF
>NA|once|TRBV27|TRBJ2-3
TGTGCCAGCAGCGGATTGGGGGCTAGCACAGATACGCAGTATTTT
CASSGLGASTDTQYF